These 16 T cell receptor beta chains came from one sample sequenced in a study of regulatory T cells in long-lasting Graves disease. The sample's time point: newly diagnosed GD, antithyroid drugs for less than 3 months. PBMC-extracted RNA yielded the TCR library. The authors built TCR beta libraries using iRepertoire HTBI primers and Arm-PCR of CDR3 regions. TCRdb reanalysed the multiplex PCR reads using MiXCR and keeps one entry per CDR3 protein. Of 350,000 to 450,000 distinct CDR3 sequences in the sample, 10% to 15% were seen once. This same sample was also part of a study on T cells in Graves' hyperthyroidism and ophthalmopathy.

Here the sequenced sample was peripheral blood mononuclear cells (PBMCs), taken at new diagnosis, from a patient treated with antithyroid drugs. Receptors originate from a woman aged 18-29 years with Graves disease.

This clonotype was counted many times. The chain carries TRBV20-1 and TRBJ2-5, with 10 bases matching TRBD1. J lost 2 bases, V lost 3 bases, and 9 bases had no gene match. The CDR3 has 16 amino acids. CDR1 is DFQATT and CDR2 is SNEGSKA in the germline V gene (reference sequence). CDR3 nucleotide sequence: TGCAGTGCTAGCAGCCGGGACAGGGGTTGGCAAGAGACCCAGTACTTC. It is translated as CSASSRDRGWQETQYF.

Note on this clonotype: This could be a read error, since a much larger clone is one nucleotide away. This chain uses TRBV27 with TRBJ2-1; no clear D gene. Trimming left V 10 bases short and J 0 bases short, with 16 bases between. The CDR3 has 15 residues. CDR1 MNHEY and CDR2 SMNVEV come from the germline V gene (reference sequence). The DNA of the CDR3 is TGTGCCATCAGCCGCGTTCCTGGCTCCTACAATGAGCAGTTCTTC. Amino acids: CAISRVPGSYNEQFF.

This clonotype was observed many times. The gene calls are TRBV3-1 and TRBJ1-5; D not resolved. Germline V CDR1 and CDR2: LGHDT, YNNKEL (reference sequence). Trimming cost V 0 bases and J 5 bases, with 8 bases left between them. This CDR3 spans 14 amino acids. As DNA, the CDR3 is TGTGCCAGCAGCCAAGAGGCGGCTGATCAGCCCCAGCATTTT. This codes for CASSQEAADQPQHF.

This clonotype was counted ten times or more. The CDR3, as DNA: TGTACCAGCAGCCCGGCGGTGGGGCGCCATGAGGCCCTCAGGGACGAGCAGTACGTC. The encoded protein is CTSSPAVGRHEALRDEQYV. J is TRBJ2-7 and V is TRBV6-1; perhaps TRBD1 as D (5 bases). The CDR3 covers 19 residues. The germline V gene encodes CDR1 MNHNS and CDR2 SASEGT.

At least ten counts were recorded for this clonotype. V is TRBV19 and J is TRBJ1-1, with 7 bases matching TRBD1. This CDR3 has 16 residues. Germline lookup yields CDR1 LNHDA and CDR2 SQIVND (reference sequence). Unmatched junction bases numbered 10, after V lost 6 bases and J lost 0 bases. DNA for the CDR3: TGTGCCAGTAGCATTCGGGGGGACAGCTTGAACACTGAAGCTTTCTTT. Protein sequence: CASSIRGDSLNTEAFF.

The chain has TRBV4-3 and TRBJ2-5; TRBD2 matches 12 bases. The CDR3 is made up of 18 amino acids. Per germline, CDR1 LGHNA and CDR2 YSLEER. Unmatched junction bases numbered 13, after V lost 4 bases and J lost 4 bases. In DNA, the CDR3 is TGCGCCAGCAGCCTCCGGACTAGCGGGGTTCTTACCGCAGAGACCCAGTACTTC. Translating gives CASSLRTSGVLTAETQYF.

This clonotype was seen repeatedly, ten times or more. The gene calls are TRBV20-1 and TRBJ2-5; D is possibly TRBD1 (6 bases). The CDR3 runs 14 residues. The germline CDR1 and CDR2 sequences are DFQATT and SNEGSKA (reference sequence). Deletions cut 0 bases from V and 2 bases from J, with 10 bases between. Here the CDR3 reads CSARDRDTQETQYF. The CDR3 coding sequence is TGCAGTGCTAGAGATCGGGACACGCAAGAGACCCAGTACTTC.

This clonotype was counted ten times or more. The J gene is TRBJ2-7, the V gene TRBV6-2 or TRBV6-3; the D is unclear. The V and J ends lost 0 bases and 4 bases respectively, with 10 bases between them. Germline V gives CDR1 MNHEY, CDR2 SVGEGT. There are 14 residues in the CDR3. The CDR3 loop reads CASSYSEWGYEQYF. DNA for the CDR3: TGTGCCAGCAGTTACTCGGAGTGGGGATACGAGCAGTACTTC.

J is TRBJ1-6 and V is TRBV20-1, with TRBD1 matching 8 bases. Per the germline V gene, CDR1 is DFQATT and CDR2 is SNEGSKA (reference sequence). V gave up 3 bases and J gave up 6 bases; unmatched junction bases: 10. This CDR3 has 16 residues. The CDR3 region has the DNA TGCAGTGCTAGCTCAACCACAGGGGGGCTTAATTCACCCCTCCACTTT. It is translated as CSASSTTGGLNSPLHF.

J is TRBJ1-1 and V is TRBV3-1, with 9 nucleotides matching TRBD1. The CDR3 extends over 14 amino acids. Unmatched junction bases numbered 10, after V lost 3 bases and J lost 11 bases. Germline-derived CDR1 and CDR2 are LGHDT and YNNKEL (reference sequence). The CDR3 sequence: CASSQLLRDREAFF. CDR3 nucleotides: TGTGCCAGCAGCCAGTTACTCCGGGACAGGGAGGCTTTCTTT.

With respect to this clonotype: This could be a read error, since a much larger clone is one nucleotide away. The genes are TRBV5-1 and TRBJ2-3; no firm D call. The V end was cut by 4 bases, the J end by 6 bases, with 12 bases between. Looked up from germline, CDR1 is SGHRS and CDR2 is YFSETQ. The CDR3 has 13 residues. This CDR3 is CASSLAQGDTQYF. CDR3 sequence (DNA): TGCGCCAGCAGCCTTGCCCAAGGCGATACGCAGTATTTT.

This clonotype has ten or more counts. The chain has TRBV12-3 or TRBV12-4 and TRBJ1-6; 11 bases are a match to TRBD1. Trimming cost V 6 bases and J 9 bases; bases outside gene matches: 7. This CDR3 comprises 15 residues. The CDR3 DNA reads as TGTGCCAGCAGGCTTACCGGGACAGGGGGTTCACCCCTCCACTTT. It encodes CASRLTGTGGSPLHF.

V and J are TRBV3-1 and TRBJ2-2, with TRBD2 matching 7 bases. The germline V gene encodes CDR1 LGHDT and CDR2 YNNKEL (reference sequence). The CDR3 extends over 14 amino acids. After removal of 3 bases from V and 5 bases from J, the junction contained 3 bases not matched to a gene. CDR3 sequence (DNA): TGTGCCAGCAGCCACCTAGCGGAGACCGGGGAGCTGTTTTTT. Its protein product is CASSHLAETGELFF. Drawing the rest from reference TRBV3-1 and TRBJ2-2, the complete variable domain is DTAVSQTPKYLVTQMGNDKSIKCEQNLGHDTMYWYKQDSKKFLKIMFSYNNKELIINETVPNRFSPKSPDKAHLNLHINSLELGDSAVYFCASSHLAETGELFFGEGSRLTVL.

The chain combines TRBV9 with TRBJ2-4; TRBD2 matches 9 bases. There are 16 residues in the CDR3. Germline trimming cut 0 bases from V and 13 bases from J; bases unmatched to any gene: 14. Germline-derived CDR1 and CDR2 are SGDLS and YYNGEE. The CDR3 reads CASSVEVGAGGREQYF. DNA for the CDR3: TGTGCCAGCAGCGTAGAGGTTGGAGCGGGAGGTAGGGAGCAGTACTTC.

The table lists this clonotype with a few counts. V gene TRBV19 combines with J gene TRBJ1-5, with D possibly TRBD1 on 5 matching bases. The CDR3 length is 16 residues. V shed 5 bases and J shed 0 bases, with 14 bases lying between them. Per germline, CDR1 LNHDA and CDR2 SQIVND (reference sequence). The CDR3 loop reads CASSGGRSYSNQPQHF. Written as DNA, the CDR3 is TGTGCCAGTAGTGGGGGACGGTCCTATAGCAATCAGCCCCAGCATTTT.

In its sample, this clonotype was seen a few times. One end of the junction is discordant with germline, which a read error may explain. This rearrangement joins TRBV30 to TRBJ2-7; tentatively, D is TRBD1 or TRBD2 (5 bases each). Germline V CDR1 and CDR2: GTSNPN, SVGIG (reference sequence). This CDR3 has 14 amino acids. The CDR3 reads CASSSRDGSYGQYF. The CDR3 region has the DNA TGTGCCTCCTCGTCCCGGGACGGCTCGTACGGGCAGTACTTC.